Shown below are 15 T cell receptor beta chains from a single sample sequenced in a study of CD8+ T cells in alopecia areata. Isolated RNA was reverse transcribed into cDNA used as the sequencing template. Generated by immunoSEQ multiplex PCR, the TCRdb table keeps only in-frame clones and is missing some. The sample yields 110,000 or so clones, 50% to 60% seen once. Material for sequencing was NKG2D-low CD8+ T cells sorted from blood. The receptors derive from a human donor with alopecia areata.

The chain employs TRBV28 and TRBJ2-1, with D hard to call. The V and J ends lost 5 bases and 5 bases respectively, with 10 bases between them. Germline CDR1 is MDHEN and CDR2 is SYDVKM. The CDR3 extends over 13 amino acids. The DNA for the CDR3 is TGTGCCAGCAGTCCCGCAGGCCACAATGAGCAGTTCTTC. Residues: CASSPAGHNEQFF.

The V call is TRBV6-5, the J call TRBJ2-1; D may be TRBD2 (6 bases). V dropped 6 bases and J dropped 0 bases, with 12 bases sitting between them. The CDR3 runs 15 residues. The V gene's germline CDR1 is MNHEY and CDR2 SVGAGI. Here the CDR3 reads CASSPSGRSYNEQFF. CDR3 bases: TGTGCCAGCAGCCCGAGCGGGCGCTCCTACAATGAGCAGTTCTTC.

This clone was seen a few times. The chain links TRBV6-5 to TRBJ1-5; D gene unclear. CDR1 is MNHEY and CDR2 is SVGAGI in the germline V gene. The CDR3 is 9 residues long. The ends were cut back, 11 bases at V and 6 bases at J, with 5 bases in the middle. The CDR3 protein is CAEGQPQHF. CDR3 coding DNA: TGTGCCGAGGGTCAGCCCCAGCATTTT.

The rearrangement uses TRBV28 and TRBJ2-1; TRBD1 matches 7 bases. Germline CDR1 and CDR2: MDHEN and SYDVKM. The CDR3 runs to 15 residues. V lost 6 bases, J lost 3 bases, and 8 bases stayed unmatched. The CDR3 region has the DNA TGTGCCAGCAGCCGCGGACAGGTCAGCTACAATGAGCAGTTCTTC. Its translation is CASSRGQVSYNEQFF.

The table lists this clone with a few counts. The sample contains more than one DNA sequence encoding this CDR3. The genes are TRBV7-9 and TRBJ2-7, with a tentative D call TRBD2 (5 bases). The germline V gene encodes CDR1 SEHNR and CDR2 FQNEAQ (reference sequence). This CDR3 is built from 13 residues. V was clipped by 3 bases and J by 1 base, with 7 bases between them. Here the CDR3 DNA reads TGTGCCAGCAGCTTTTCGGGGTCCTACGAGCAGTACTTC. Translated: CASSFSGSYEQYF.

The V gene is TRBV4-1, the J gene TRBJ2-7; 7 bases line up with TRBD2. V shed 0 bases and J 7 bases; nucleotides not matched to a gene: 12. The CDR3 spans 16 residues. Germline V gene data show CDR1 as MGHRA and CDR2 as YSYEKL. CDR3 DNA sequence: TGCGCCAGCAGCCAAGATTTGTCTAGCGGTCCGAGGGAGCAGTACTTC. Its protein product is CASSQDLSSGPREQYF.

The chain employs TRBV6-6 and TRBJ2-5; 11 bases line up with TRBD2. V shed 4 bases and J 5 bases; nucleotides not matched to a gene: 9. CDR3 length equals 16 residues. Germline V gives CDR1 MNHNY, CDR2 SVGAGI (reference sequence). The CDR3 DNA follows: TGTGCCAGCAGTTCTCCTACTAGCGGGAGATGGGAGACCCAGTACTTC. Its translation is CASSSPTSGRWETQYF.

The chain combines TRBV5-6 with TRBJ2-3; 11 bases line up with TRBD2. The germline V gene has CDR1 SGHDT and CDR2 YYEEEE. V lost 4 bases, J lost 2 bases, and 9 bases stayed unmatched. The CDR3 runs to 17 residues. In DNA form, the CDR3 reads TGTGCCAGCAGCAGGGACCCGGGACTAGCGGACACAGATACGCAGTATTTT. Its translation is CASSRDPGLADTDTQYF.

The gene calls are TRBV27 and TRBJ1-1; D remains ambiguous. This CDR3 contains 15 residues. Trimming took 5 bases from V and 1 from J, leaving 14 bases between them. Germline loops: CDR1 MNHEY, CDR2 SMNVEV (reference sequence). The CDR3 DNA sequence: TGTGCCAGCAGTGGCCGGGTTGGAAAGAACACTGAAGCTTTCTTT. It is translated as CASSGRVGKNTEAFF.

The genes are TRBV6-5 and TRBJ1-1, with D possibly TRBD1 on 5 matching bases. V shed 6 bases and J shed 8 bases, with 13 bases lying between them. Germline V gene lookup returns CDR1 MNHEY and CDR2 SVGAGI. This CDR3 spans 12 amino acids. The CDR3 nucleotides are TGTGCCAGCAGCCCCCTCGGGGGAGAAGCTTTCTTT. This translates into CASSPLGGEAFF.

The chain is built from TRBV6-5 and TRBJ2-7; D is undetermined. Germline V gives CDR1 MNHEY, CDR2 SVGAGI. Trimming cost V 6 bases and J 2 bases, with 11 bases left between them. This CDR3 has 13 amino acids. The CDR3 region has the DNA TGTGCCAGCAGCGACGGACCAACCTACGAGCAGTACTTC. Encoded protein: CASSDGPTYEQYF.

The genes are TRBV29-1 and TRBJ2-1, with a possible D match to TRBD1 (5 bases). CDR3 length: 14 amino acids. Germline V gives CDR1 SQVTM, CDR2 ANQGSEA. The V gene lost 3 bases and the J gene lost 4 bases, with 13 bases spanning the gap. Here the CDR3 reads CSVERQTHYNEQFF. The DNA for the CDR3 is TGCAGCGTTGAGCGACAGACACATTACAATGAGCAGTTCTTC.

The rearrangement links TRBV6-5 to TRBJ2-5; D could derive from TRBD1 or TRBD2 (5 bases each). Germline assignment: CDR1 MNHEY and CDR2 SVGAGI. The V and J ends lost 6 bases and 2 bases respectively, with 16 bases between them. The length of the CDR3 is 15 residues. CDR3: CASRRGRTVQETQYF. The CDR3 nucleotides are TGTGCCAGCAGACGGGGCCGAACCGTACAAGAGACCCAGTACTTC.

This clone occurred a few times. CDR3 residues: CASTLKGKAITNTEAFF. The CDR3, as DNA: TGCGCCAGCACCCTAAAGGGGAAAGCTATTACAAACACTGAAGCTTTCTTT. This rearrangement joins TRBV23-1 to TRBJ1-1, with a tentative D call TRBD1 (5 bases). TRBV23-1 belongs to the ORF category, with a function that is uncertain. V dropped 7 bases and J dropped 2 bases, with 23 bases sitting between them. The CDR3 consists of 17 residues.

This clone was picked up many times. This rearrangement joins TRBV7-8 to TRBJ1-5; 9 bases map to TRBD1. CDR1 is SGHVS and CDR2 is FQNEAQ in the germline V gene. This CDR3 region has 17 residues. J was trimmed by 0 bases and V by 4 bases; bases with no gene match: 7. CDR3 bases: TGTGCCAGCAGCTCAGGACAGGGGACAGCTAGCAATCAGCCCCAGCATTTT. Translating it yields CASSSGQGTASNQPQHF. The full variable domain, in which reference TRBV7-8 and TRBJ1-5 provide the parts outside the CDR3, is GAGVSQSPRYKVAKRGQDVALRCDPISGHVSLFWYQQALGQGPEFLTYFQNEAQLDKSGLPSDRFFAERPEGSVSTLKIQRTQQEDSAVYLCASSSGQGTASNQPQHFGDGTRLSIL.